Included here is one T cell receptor (beta chain) sequence, with context. The antigen is unknown. The sample belongs to a study of CD8 T cells in ankylosing spondylitis. Overall study results and limits: It was reported that disease-linked clones were significantly enriched in matched ankylosing spondylitis synovial fluid. A TCR beta motif made of fewer than 10 highly homologous variants seemed typical of ankylosing spondylitis blood. Disease-linked clones had a CD8+ phenotype and relatively low frequency in peripheral blood.

Using quantitative 5'-RACE with molecular barcodes, the authors made TCR beta libraries. TCRdb reprocessed the 5' RACE reads with MiXCR, giving one entry per CDR3 protein. The repertoire holds 300,000 to 400,000 distinct CDR3 sequences, with 20% to 25% as singletons. V lost 4 bases and J lost 5, with 14 bases in between. Germline lookup yields CDR1 SEHNR and CDR2 FQNEAQ (reference sequence). This CDR3 is 14 amino acids long. The chain recombines TRBV7-9 with TRBJ2-5; a possible D gene is TRBD2 (5 bases). The receptor was derived from a male donor with ankylosing spondylitis or in good health (not recorded which). The sequencing input was blood, either unsorted or a sorted T cell fraction (not recorded which). DNA for the CDR3: TGTGCCAGCAGCTCCTGGCGGGTAGGGGAGACCCAGTACTTC. The encoded protein is CASSSWRVGETQYF.